The 2 T cell receptor beta chains below come from one sample, sequenced in a study of blood T cells in healthy people across ages. Together with a sample-barcoded 5' primer, a J-beta primer mix was included in a second PCR lasting roughly 7 to 11 cycles. Via MiXCR, TCRdb re-called the 5' RACE reads, giving one row per CDR3 protein. The table lists some 860,000 distinct CDR3 sequences, more than 55% of them singletons. Sequenced input: blood. These receptors were obtained from a man aged 40-50 years in good health.

This clonotype was observed a handful of times. The chain links TRBV28 to TRBJ2-6, with unresolved D. Germline CDR1 is MDHEN and CDR2 is SYDVKM. Trimming stripped 7 bases from V and 0 bases from J, with 10 bases between. This CDR3 spans 15 amino acids. CDR3 in DNA: TGTGCCAGCATGCGGCGGAACTCTGGGGCCAACGTCCTGACTTTC. It translates to CASMRRNSGANVLTF.

The chain carries TRBV29-1 and TRBJ2-4; TRBD2 aligns across 9 bases. The J call may not be correct, given that the DNA end is closer to TRBJ2-7. From germline, CDR1 is SQVTM and CDR2 ANQGSEA. The CDR3 runs 18 residues. CDR3: CSEITLAGEPFSYYEQYF. Written as DNA, the CDR3 is TGCAGCGAGATCACTTTAGCGGGAGAACCATTCTCCTACTACGAGCAGTACTTC.